Shown below are 26 T cell receptor beta chains from a single sample sequenced in a study of resident and recirculating memory T cells in vitiligo. Produced via immunoSEQ multiplex PCR; TCRdb's table is partial and in-frame only. Among around 43,000 clones listed, nearly 95% were seen once. Specimen: blood. The receptors were gathered from a male donor with vitiligo.

This clone was seen just once. This chain links TRBV19 with TRBJ1-2, with 8 nucleotides matching TRBD1. In germline, CDR1 is LNHDA, CDR2 SQIVND (reference sequence). This CDR3 contains 12 residues. V shed 7 bases and J 7 bases; nucleotides not matched to a gene: 5. CDR3 sequence (DNA): TGTGCCAGTACCCAGGGGGCGCTTGGCTACACCTTC. Amino acid sequence: CASTQGALGYTF.

This clone was counted only a few times. This chain connects TRBV29-1 to TRBJ2-2, with 9 bases fitting TRBD2. Germline CDR1 is SQVTM and CDR2 is ANQGSEA. The CDR3 spans 15 residues. V was pared by 4 bases and J by 2 bases, with 5 bases of the junction left unmatched. CDR3 DNA: TGCAGCGTTGCGGGACTAGCAGCAAACACCGGGGAGCTGTTTTTT. The encoded protein is CSVAGLAANTGELFF.

This clone is a singleton in its sample. The gene calls are TRBV7-6 and TRBJ2-5; 10 positions match TRBD2. V trimming: 5 bases; J trimming: 5 bases; junction bases outside the gene matches: 8. The CDR3 runs to 15 residues. Germline loops: CDR1 SGHVS, CDR2 FNYEAQ. CDR3 nucleotides: TGTGCCAGCAGCCCGAGCGGGGGGGCCATTGAGACCCAGTACTTC. It specifies CASSPSGGAIETQYF.

V and J are TRBV5-5 and TRBJ1-1; D might be TRBD1 (5 bases). Trimming took off 2 bases at V and 4 bases at J, with 18 bases between the two ends. CDR1 SGHKS and CDR2 YYEKEE come from the germline V gene (reference sequence). The CDR3 totals 16 residues. The CDR3 sequence: CASSFLDGGGSTEAFF. CDR3 nucleotides: TGTGCCAGCAGCTTTTTAGACGGCGGGGGTTCCACTGAAGCTTTCTTT.

This clone was seen just once. The chain's CDR3 is CSGTLDFSEAFF. CDR3 nucleotide sequence: TGCAGCGGAACCTTAGACTTTTCTGAAGCTTTCTTT. The chain combines TRBV29-1 with TRBJ1-1; D uncertain. Germline V gives CDR1 SQVTM, CDR2 ANQGSEA. Trimming cost V 7 bases and J 6 bases, with 15 bases left between them. This CDR3 is 12 amino acids long.

The chain employs TRBV6-4 and TRBJ2-1, with a weak D call TRBD2 (7 bases). The germline V and J ends were trimmed by 2 bases and 7 bases, with 12 bases remaining between them. Germline loops: CDR1 MRHNA, CDR2 SNTAGT. The CDR3 runs 14 residues. This CDR3 reads CASSDGGALNEQFF. DNA for the CDR3: TGTGCCAGCAGTGACGGGGGGGCCTTGAATGAGCAGTTCTTC.

The chain couples TRBV27 to TRBJ1-2; maybe TRBD1 (5 bases). The germline V gene encodes CDR1 MNHEY and CDR2 SMNVEV (reference sequence). The V gene lost 6 bases and the J gene lost 5 bases, with 13 bases spanning the gap. The CDR3 runs to 13 residues. The chain's CDR3 is CASSPGGWYGYTF. In DNA, the CDR3 is TGTGCCAGCAGCCCCGGGGGATGGTATGGCTACACCTTC.

The chain recombines TRBV27 with TRBJ2-5; a weak D match, TRBD1 (8 bases). Germline V CDR1 and CDR2: MNHEY, SMNVEV (reference sequence). This CDR3 is built from 14 residues. Trimming stripped 5 bases from V and 5 bases from J, with 15 bases between. CDR3 residues: CASSSDRGGETQYF. CDR3 bases: TGTGCCAGCAGTAGTGACAGGGGAGGGGAGACCCAGTACTTC.

The table lists this clone with a few counts. The rearrangement uses TRBV7-2 and TRBJ1-5; 10 bases agree with TRBD1. This CDR3 spans 16 amino acids. From germline, CDR1 is SGHTA and CDR2 FQGNSA. Losses at the gene ends were 2 bases for V and 7 bases for J; bases not matched to a gene: 8. The CDR3 nucleotides read TGTGCCAGCAGCTTAACCGGGACAGGGGTGGGACAGCCCCAGCATTTT. This sequence encodes CASSLTGTGVGQPQHF.

V and J are TRBV7-9 and TRBJ1-2; TRBD1 matches at 7 bases. The germline gives CDR1 SEHNR, CDR2 FQNEAQ (reference sequence). CDR3 size: 13 residues. The V segment lost 5 bases and the J segment 5 bases; nucleotides outside the gene matches: 5. Here the CDR3 DNA reads TGTGCCAGCAGCCCCGGGACAGCATATGGCTACACCTTC. Its translation: CASSPGTAYGYTF.

The rearrangement links TRBV19 to TRBJ2-7, with 10 positions matching TRBD1. This CDR3 has 15 residues. Germline trimming cut 1 base from V and 6 bases from J; bases unmatched to any gene: 6. The germline V gene has CDR1 LNHDA and CDR2 SQIVND (reference sequence). CDR3 region: CASSIADRGLREQYF. The CDR3 nucleotides are TGTGCCAGTAGTATAGCTGACAGGGGGCTTCGCGAGCAGTACTTC.

V usage is TRBV5-4 and J usage is TRBJ2-5, with TRBD1 matching over 7 bases. In germline, CDR1 is SGHNT, CDR2 YYREEE (reference sequence). The CDR3 extends over 15 amino acids. Unmatched junction bases numbered 8, after V lost 3 bases and J lost 3 bases. CDR3 sequence: CASSSPTGIKETQYF. CDR3 bases: TGTGCCAGCAGCTCCCCGACAGGGATTAAAGAGACCCAGTACTTC.

V and J are TRBV27 and TRBJ2-7, with D possibly TRBD2 on 5 matching bases. The V end lost 2 bases, the J end lost 7 bases, and 12 bases lay between the germline ends. CDR1 MNHEY and CDR2 SMNVEV come from the germline V gene (reference sequence). This CDR3 has 13 residues. The CDR3 sequence: CASSLAPPGEQYF. The CDR3 nucleotides read TGTGCCAGCAGTTTAGCCCCTCCGGGGGAGCAGTACTTC.

V is TRBV4-2 and J is TRBJ1-2; unclear D gene. The CDR3 has 14 amino acids. With 1 base removed from V and 1 base from J, the gap between germline ends came to 7 bases. From germline, CDR1 is LGHNA and CDR2 YNFKEQ. The CDR3 DNA is TGTGCCAGCAGCCAAGGAGAAGATAACTATGGCTACACCTTC. Protein product: CASSQGEDNYGYTF.

This chain connects TRBV11-2 to TRBJ2-2, with D uncertain. The germline gives CDR1 SGHAT, CDR2 FQNNGV. The CDR3 contains 15 residues. V was cut by 1 base and J by 0 bases, with 6 bases left in between. The chain's CDR3 is CASSLGRANTGELFF. DNA of the CDR3: TGTGCCAGCAGCTTAGGTCGGGCGAACACCGGGGAGCTGTTTTTT.

This clone was counted between two and nine times. CDR3 in DNA: TGTGCCAGCAGCTCGCGGGGGGGCGCCTACAATGAGCAGTTCTTC. This codes for CASSSRGGAYNEQFF. The chain links TRBV7-2 to TRBJ2-1; 9 nucleotides align to TRBD2. This CDR3 is 15 amino acids long. From germline, CDR1 is SGHTA and CDR2 FQGNSA. The V gene end was trimmed by 4 bases and the J gene end by 2 bases; junction bases not matched to a gene: 3.

This clone appeared a single time. V gene TRBV10-1 combines with J gene TRBJ2-6; D gene unclear. V was shortened by 6 bases and J by 1 base, with 19 bases between the two germline ends. The CDR3 runs to 18 residues. CDR1 and CDR2 (germline): WNHNN, SYGVQD (reference sequence). As DNA, the CDR3 is TGCGCCAGCAGAGATCGACTGAGGTTTTCTTCTGGGGCCAACGTCCTGACTTTC. Protein: CASRDRLRFSSGANVLTF.

V is TRBV2 and J is TRBJ1-5; D is possibly TRBD1 (5 bases). The CDR3 length is 16 residues. V dropped 5 bases and J dropped 0 bases, with 14 bases sitting between them. Germline CDR1 is SNHLY and CDR2 is FYNNEI. Here the CDR3 DNA reads TGTGCCAGCAGTCGGGGGGGGAGTAATAGCAATCAGCCCCAGCATTTT. This gives the protein CASSRGGSNSNQPQHF. Full variable domain (outside the CDR3, taken from reference TRBV2 and TRBJ1-5): EPEVTQTPSHQVTQMGQEVILRCVPISNHLYFYWYRQILGQKVEFLVSFYNNEISEKSEIFDDQFSVERPDGSNFTLKIRSTKLEDSAMYFCASSRGGSNSNQPQHFGDGTRLSIL.

V and J are TRBV7-3 and TRBJ2-5; TRBD2 matches at 12 bases. The CDR3 contains 15 residues. The ends lost 3 bases at V and 2 bases at J; junction bases unmatched: 1. Germline V gene data show CDR1 as SGHTA and CDR2 as FQGTGA. This CDR3 is CASSFGLAGQETQYF. The DNA for the CDR3 is TGTGCCAGCAGCTTTGGACTAGCGGGACAAGAGACCCAGTACTTC. Complete variable domain (other parts from reference TRBV7-3 and TRBJ2-5): GAGVSQTPSNKVTEKGKYVELRCDPISGHTALYWYRQSLGQGPEFLIYFQGTGAADDSGLPNDRFFAVRPEGSVSTLKIQRTERGDSAVYLCASSFGLAGQETQYFGPGTRLLVL.

The chain is built from TRBV5-1 and TRBJ1-6; 7 bases match TRBD1. The germline V gene encodes CDR1 SGHRS and CDR2 YFSETQ. With 0 bases clipped from V and 7 bases from J, the junction kept 7 bases outside the gene matches. This CDR3 has 16 residues. The CDR3 loop reads CASSLAGTAFNSPLHF. In DNA form, the CDR3 reads TGCGCCAGCAGCTTGGCCGGGACAGCATTCAATTCACCCCTCCACTTT.

The gene calls are TRBV6-5 and TRBJ2-2; 8 bases fit TRBD2. The trim removed 2 bases at V and 5 bases at J, leaving 7 bases unmatched. Germline CDR1 MNHEY, CDR2 SVGAGI. This CDR3 spans 16 amino acids. The CDR3 sequence is CASSYAASGLTGELFF. The CDR3 DNA sequence: TGTGCCAGCAGTTACGCGGCTAGCGGGTTAACCGGGGAGCTGTTTTTT.

J is TRBJ1-6 and V is TRBV2; D is possibly TRBD1 (6 bases). CDR1 SNHLY and CDR2 FYNNEI come from the germline V gene. Trimming took off 8 bases at V and 10 bases at J, with 18 bases between the two ends. CDR3 length equals 14 residues. Here the CDR3 DNA reads TGTGCCAGCCGCACCGCAGGGGAAGGCTCACCCCTCCACTTT. This encodes CASRTAGEGSPLHF. Full variable domain (missing parts from reference TRBV2 and TRBJ1-6): EPEVTQTPSHQVTQMGQEVILRCVPISNHLYFYWYRQILGQKVEFLVSFYNNEISEKSEIFDDQFSVERPDGSNFTLKIRSTKLEDSAMYFCASRTAGEGSPLHFGNGTRLTVT.

The rearrangement links TRBV30 to TRBJ2-7; unclear D gene. This CDR3 contains 11 residues. Trimming removed 5 bases from V and 3 bases from J, with 8 bases in between. Germline V gene data show CDR1 as GTSNPN and CDR2 as SVGIG (reference sequence). CDR3 residues: CAWADDYEQYF. DNA of the CDR3: TGTGCCTGGGCGGATGACTACGAGCAGTACTTC.

The rearrangement joins TRBV7-2 to TRBJ2-5; 10 bases agree with TRBD2. The length of the CDR3 is 15 residues. After removal of 4 bases from V and 5 bases from J, the junction contained 7 bases not matched to a gene. Germline CDR1 and CDR2: SGHTA and FQGNSA. The DNA of the CDR3 is TGTGCCAGCAGCTATCAGCGGGGGGGAGGGGAGACCCAGTACTTC. Its protein is CASSYQRGGGETQYF.

The gene calls are TRBV27 and TRBJ2-5, with 11 positions matching TRBD2. This CDR3 has 17 amino acids. The trim removed 2 bases at V and 2 bases at J, leaving 7 bases unmatched. Germline assignment: CDR1 MNHEY and CDR2 SMNVEV (reference sequence). CDR3 nucleotide sequence: TGTGCCAGCAGTTTAGAGGCTAGCGGGGGGTGGCAAGAGACCCAGTACTTC. Translation: CASSLEASGGWQETQYF.

The rearrangement uses TRBV30 and TRBJ2-3; 8 nucleotides match TRBD2. V shed 4 bases and J 6 bases; nucleotides not matched to a gene: 18. Germline lookup yields CDR1 GTSNPN and CDR2 SVGIG (reference sequence). The CDR3 has 17 amino acids. The chain's CDR3 is CAWIPIHTGGARDTQYF. CDR3 DNA sequence: TGTGCCTGGATCCCGATTCACACCGGGGGGGCCAGGGATACGCAGTATTTT.